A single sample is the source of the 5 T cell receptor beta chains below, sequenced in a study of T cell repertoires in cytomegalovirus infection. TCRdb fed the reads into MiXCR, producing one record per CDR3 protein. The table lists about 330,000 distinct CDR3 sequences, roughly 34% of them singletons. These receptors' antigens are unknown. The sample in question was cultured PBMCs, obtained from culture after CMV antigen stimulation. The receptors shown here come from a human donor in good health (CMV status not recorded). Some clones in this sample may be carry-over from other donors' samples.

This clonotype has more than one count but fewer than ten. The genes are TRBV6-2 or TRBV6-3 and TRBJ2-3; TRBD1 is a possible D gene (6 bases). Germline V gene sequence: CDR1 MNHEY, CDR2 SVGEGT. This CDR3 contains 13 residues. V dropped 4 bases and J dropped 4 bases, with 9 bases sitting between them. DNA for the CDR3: TGTGCCAGCAGTTGGACAGAAGCAGATACGCAGTATTTT. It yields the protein CASSWTEADTQYF.

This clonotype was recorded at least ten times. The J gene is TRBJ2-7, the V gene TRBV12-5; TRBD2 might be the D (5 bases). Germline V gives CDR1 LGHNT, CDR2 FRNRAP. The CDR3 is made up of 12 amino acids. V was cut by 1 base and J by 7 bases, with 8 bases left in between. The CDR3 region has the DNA TGTGCTAGTGGTTTGGGAGGAGGAGAGCAGTACTTC. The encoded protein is CASGLGGGEQYF.

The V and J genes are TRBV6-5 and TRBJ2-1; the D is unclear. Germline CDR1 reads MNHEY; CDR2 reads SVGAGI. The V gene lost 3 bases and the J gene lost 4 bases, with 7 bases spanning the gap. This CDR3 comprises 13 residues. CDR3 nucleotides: TGTGCCAGCAGTTATAACAAATACAATGAGCAGTTCTTC. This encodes CASSYNKYNEQFF.

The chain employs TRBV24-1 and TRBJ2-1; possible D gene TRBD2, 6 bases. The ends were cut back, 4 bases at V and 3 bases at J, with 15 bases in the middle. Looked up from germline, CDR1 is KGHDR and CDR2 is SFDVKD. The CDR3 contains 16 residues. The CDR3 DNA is TGTGCCACCAGTGAATTCAGAGCGGGTGACTACAATGAGCAGTTCTTC. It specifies CATSEFRAGDYNEQFF.

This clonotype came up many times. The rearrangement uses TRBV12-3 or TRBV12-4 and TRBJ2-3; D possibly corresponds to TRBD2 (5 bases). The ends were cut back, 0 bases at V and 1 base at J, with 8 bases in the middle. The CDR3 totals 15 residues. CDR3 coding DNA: TGTGCCAGCAGTTTAGCGCTCGGGGGCACAGATACGCAGTATTTT. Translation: CASSLALGGTDTQYF.